Below, one T cell receptor (beta chain) is given with its context. The CDR3 contains 13 residues. Deletions cut 1 base from V and 3 bases from J, with 7 bases between. CDR1 SGHVS and CDR2 FNYEAQ come from the germline V gene. The sample belongs to a study of blood T cell repertoires in COVID-19. Authors' processing steps: Amplifying reference gene primers gave estimates of nucleated cell counts. Repertoires were generated with immunoSEQ multiplex PCR, while TCRdb's copy carries only in-frame clones and drops some. D and trimming come from the DNA, and the V and J calls and clone size come from that table. The data hold 200,000 to 250,000 clones, with about 83% observed a single time.

The TCR was taken from a man aged 80 or over with acute or convalescent COVID-19. The rearrangement links TRBV7-6 to TRBJ2-7; D not certain. Sequencing was carried out using peripheral blood. The CDR3 loop reads CASSLDTFYEQYF. CDR3 sequence (DNA): TGTGCCAGCAGCTTAGACACCTTCTACGAGCAGTACTTC. The variable domain in full, completed from reference TRBV7-6 and TRBJ2-7, reads GAGVSQSPRYKVTKRGQDVALRCDPISGHVSLYWYRQALGQGPEFLTYFNYEAQQDKSGLPNDRFSAERPEGSISTLTIQRTEQRDSAMYRCASSLDTFYEQYFGPGTRLTVT.